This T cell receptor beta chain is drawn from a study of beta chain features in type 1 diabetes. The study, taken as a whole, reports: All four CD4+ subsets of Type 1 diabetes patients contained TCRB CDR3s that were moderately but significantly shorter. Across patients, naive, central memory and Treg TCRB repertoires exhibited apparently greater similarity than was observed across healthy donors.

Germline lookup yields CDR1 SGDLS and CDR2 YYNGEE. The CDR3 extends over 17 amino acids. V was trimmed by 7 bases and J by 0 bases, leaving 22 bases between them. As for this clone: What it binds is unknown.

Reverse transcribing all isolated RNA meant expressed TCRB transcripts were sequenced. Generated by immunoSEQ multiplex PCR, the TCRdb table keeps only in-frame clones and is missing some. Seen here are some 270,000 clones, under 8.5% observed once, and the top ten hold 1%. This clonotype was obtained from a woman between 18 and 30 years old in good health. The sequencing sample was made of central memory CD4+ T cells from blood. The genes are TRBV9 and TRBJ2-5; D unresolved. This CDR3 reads CASQERFFRAYQETQYF. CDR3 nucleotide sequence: TGTGCCAGCCAAGAAAGGTTTTTTAGGGCTTACCAAGAGACCCAGTACTTC.